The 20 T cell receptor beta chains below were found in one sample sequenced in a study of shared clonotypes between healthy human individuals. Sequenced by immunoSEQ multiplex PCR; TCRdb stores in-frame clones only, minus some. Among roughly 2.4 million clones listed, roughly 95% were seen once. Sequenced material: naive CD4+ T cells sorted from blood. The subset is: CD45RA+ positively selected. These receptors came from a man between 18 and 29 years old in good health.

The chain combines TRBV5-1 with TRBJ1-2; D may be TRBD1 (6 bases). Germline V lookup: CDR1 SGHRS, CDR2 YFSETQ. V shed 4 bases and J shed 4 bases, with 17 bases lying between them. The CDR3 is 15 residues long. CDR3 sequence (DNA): TGCGCCAGCAGCAACGACGGACAGCTAGGCTATGGCTACACCTTC. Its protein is CASSNDGQLGYGYTF.

The CDR3 loop is CASSPGRSSYEQYF. In DNA, the CDR3 is TGTGCCAGCAGCCCCGGGCGGAGTTCCTACGAGCAGTACTTC. The chain is built from TRBV7-2 and TRBJ2-7; the D is unclear. Trimming removed 5 bases at V and 1 base at J, with 12 bases between. This CDR3 has 14 residues. Germline-derived CDR1 and CDR2 are SGHTA and FQGNSA.

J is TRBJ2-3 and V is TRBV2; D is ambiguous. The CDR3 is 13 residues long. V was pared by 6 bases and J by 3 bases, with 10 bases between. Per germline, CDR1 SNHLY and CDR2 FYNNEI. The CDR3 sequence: CASRTTRTDTQYF. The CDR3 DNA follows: TGTGCCAGCAGGACGACAAGAACAGATACGCAGTATTTT.

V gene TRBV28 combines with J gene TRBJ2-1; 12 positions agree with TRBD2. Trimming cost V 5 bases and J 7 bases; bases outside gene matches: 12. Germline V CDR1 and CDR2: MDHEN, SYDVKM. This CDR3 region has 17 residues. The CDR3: CASSAWDLAGGWNEQFF. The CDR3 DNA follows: TGTGCCAGCAGTGCCTGGGACCTAGCGGGGGGGTGGAATGAGCAGTTCTTC.

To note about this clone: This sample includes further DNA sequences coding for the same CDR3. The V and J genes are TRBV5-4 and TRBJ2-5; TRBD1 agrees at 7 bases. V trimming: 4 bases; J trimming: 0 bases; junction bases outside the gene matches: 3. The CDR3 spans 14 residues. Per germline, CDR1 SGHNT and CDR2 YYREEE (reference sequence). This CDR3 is CASSTGQNQETQYF. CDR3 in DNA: TGTGCCAGCAGCACGGGACAGAACCAAGAGACCCAGTACTTC. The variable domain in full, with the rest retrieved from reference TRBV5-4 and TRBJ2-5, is ETGVTQSPTHLIKTRGQQVTLRCSSQSGHNTVSWYQQALGQGPQFIFQYYREEENGRGNFPPRFSGLQFPNYSSELNVNALELDDSALYLCASSTGQNQETQYFGPGTRLLVL.

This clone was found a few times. The CDR3 nucleotides read TGTGCCTGGAGTGGCCGGGACAGGCAGGGCGAGCAGTACTTC. This codes for CAWSGRDRQGEQYF. The chain carries TRBV30 and TRBJ2-7, with 8 positions matching TRBD1. With V trimmed by 1 base and J by 6 bases, 8 bases remained unmatched. Germline V CDR1 and CDR2: GTSNPN, SVGIG (reference sequence). The CDR3 length is 14 residues. The full variable domain, completed using reference TRBV30 and TRBJ2-7, is SQTIHQWPATLVQPVGSPLSLECTVEGTSNPNLYWYRQAAGRGLQLLFYSVGIGQISSEVPQNLSASRPQDRQFILSSKKLLLSDSGFYLCAWSGRDRQGEQYFGPGTRLTVT.

CDR3 bases: TGTGCTAGTGGAATTTTTAGGAATGAGCAGTTCTTC. As protein: CASGIFRNEQFF. This chain uses TRBV12-5 with TRBJ2-1, with no clear D. The germline CDR1 and CDR2 sequences are LGHNT and FRNRAP. V lost 6 bases and J lost 7, with 10 bases in between. The CDR3 is 12 amino acids.

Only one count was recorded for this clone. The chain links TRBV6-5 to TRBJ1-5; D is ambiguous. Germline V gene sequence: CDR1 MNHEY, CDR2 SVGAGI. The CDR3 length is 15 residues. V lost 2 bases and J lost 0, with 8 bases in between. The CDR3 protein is CASSYNRDSNQPQHF. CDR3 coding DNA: TGTGCCAGCAGTTACAACAGAGATAGCAATCAGCCCCAGCATTTT.

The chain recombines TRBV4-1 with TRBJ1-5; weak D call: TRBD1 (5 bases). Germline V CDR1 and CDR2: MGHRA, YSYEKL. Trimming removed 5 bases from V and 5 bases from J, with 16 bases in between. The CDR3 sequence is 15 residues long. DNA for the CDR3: TGCGCCAGCAGCAAAGGGGTCCCCGGGGATCAGCCCCAGCATTTT. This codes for CASSKGVPGDQPQHF.

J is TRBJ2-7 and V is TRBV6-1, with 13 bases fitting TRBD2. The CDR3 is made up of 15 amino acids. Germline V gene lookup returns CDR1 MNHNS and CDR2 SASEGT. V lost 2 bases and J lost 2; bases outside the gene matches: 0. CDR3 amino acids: CASSETSGGAYEQYF. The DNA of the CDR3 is TGTGCCAGCAGTGAAACTAGCGGGGGGGCCTACGAGCAGTACTTC.

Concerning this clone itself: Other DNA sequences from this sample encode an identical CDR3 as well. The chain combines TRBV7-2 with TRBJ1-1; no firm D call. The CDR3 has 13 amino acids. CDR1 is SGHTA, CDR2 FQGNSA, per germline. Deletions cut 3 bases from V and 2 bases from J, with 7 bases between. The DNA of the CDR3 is TGTGCCAGCAGCTTCGGAAGCAACACTGAAGCTTTCTTT. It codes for CASSFGSNTEAFF.

The CDR3 here is CASSSTGLNTEAFF. The CDR3 bases are TGTGCCAGCAGCTCGACAGGTTTGAACACTGAAGCTTTCTTT. The chain carries TRBV7-8 and TRBJ1-1; TRBD1 is a possible D gene (6 bases). Germline V lookup: CDR1 SGHVS, CDR2 FQNEAQ. Trimming removed 4 bases at V and 0 bases at J, with 9 bases between. The CDR3 totals 14 residues.

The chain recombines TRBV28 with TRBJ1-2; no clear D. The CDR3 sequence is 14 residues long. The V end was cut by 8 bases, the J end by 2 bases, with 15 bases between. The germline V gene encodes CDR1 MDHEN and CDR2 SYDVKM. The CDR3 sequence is CASSTWGNNYGYTF. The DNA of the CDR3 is TGTGCCAGCTCGACCTGGGGAAACAACTATGGCTACACCTTC.

CDR3 protein: CASREGVAEKLFF. The CDR3 DNA follows: TGCGCCAGCAGAGAGGGTGTCGCTGAAAAACTGTTTTTT. This chain joins TRBV10-2 and TRBJ1-4; the D is unclear. The CDR3 has 13 amino acids. CDR1 is WSHSY and CDR2 is SAAADI in the germline V gene. V lost 6 bases, J lost 7 bases, and 12 bases lay in between.

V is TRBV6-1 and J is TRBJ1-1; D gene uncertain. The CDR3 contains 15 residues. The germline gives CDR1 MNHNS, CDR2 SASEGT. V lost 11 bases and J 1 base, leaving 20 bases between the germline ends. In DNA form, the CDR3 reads TGTGCCTCAAAGACTACAGTTTCGTGGAACACTGAAGCTTTCTTT. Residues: CASKTTVSWNTEAFF.

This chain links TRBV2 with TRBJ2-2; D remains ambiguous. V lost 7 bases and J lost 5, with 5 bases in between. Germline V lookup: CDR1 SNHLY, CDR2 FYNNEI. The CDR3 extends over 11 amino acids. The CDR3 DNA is TGTGCCAGCACTCAGACCGGGGAGCTGTTTTTT. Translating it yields CASTQTGELFF.

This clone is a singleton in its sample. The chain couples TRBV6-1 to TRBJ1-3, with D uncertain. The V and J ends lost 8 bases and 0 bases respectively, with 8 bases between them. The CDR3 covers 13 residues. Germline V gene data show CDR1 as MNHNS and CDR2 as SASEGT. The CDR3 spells CASLRASGNTIYF. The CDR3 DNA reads TGTGCCAGCCTGAGAGCCTCTGGAAACACCATATATTTT.

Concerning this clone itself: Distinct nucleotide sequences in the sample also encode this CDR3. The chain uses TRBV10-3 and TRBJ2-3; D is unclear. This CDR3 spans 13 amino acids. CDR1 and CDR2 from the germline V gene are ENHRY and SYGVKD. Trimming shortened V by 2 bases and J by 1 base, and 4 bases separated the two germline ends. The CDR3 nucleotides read TGTGCCATCAGTGAGGCGGGCACAGATACGCAGTATTTT. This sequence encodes CAISEAGTDTQYF.

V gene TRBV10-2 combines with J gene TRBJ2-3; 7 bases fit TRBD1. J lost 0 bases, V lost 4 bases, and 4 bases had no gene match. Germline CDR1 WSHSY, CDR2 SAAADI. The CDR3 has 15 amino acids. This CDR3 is CASSARQGSTDTQYF. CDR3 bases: TGCGCCAGCAGTGCCCGACAGGGTAGCACAGATACGCAGTATTTT.

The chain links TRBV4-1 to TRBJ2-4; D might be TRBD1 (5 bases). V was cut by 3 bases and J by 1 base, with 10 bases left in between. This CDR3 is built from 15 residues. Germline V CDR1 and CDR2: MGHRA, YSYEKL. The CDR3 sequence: CASSQGPRAKNIQYF. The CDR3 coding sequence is TGCGCCAGCAGCCAGGGGCCTCGGGCCAAAAACATTCAGTACTTC.